Shown below are 9 T cell receptor beta chains from a single sample sequenced in a study of blood T cell repertoires in COVID-19. Profiled with immunoSEQ multiplex PCR; TCRdb holds only in-frame clones, not every one. The data show more than 200,000 clones, with more than 75% seen just once and about 5% held by the top ten. The specimen was peripheral blood. The receptors shown here come from a woman aged 60-70 years with COVID-19, enrolled during active disease.

This chain joins TRBV11-2 and TRBJ2-1, with a weak D call TRBD2 (6 bases). Germline V gene sequence: CDR1 SGHAT, CDR2 FQNNGV. The CDR3 sequence is 13 residues long. The V gene lost 5 bases and the J gene lost 7 bases, with 12 bases spanning the gap. CDR3 in DNA: TGTGCCAGCAGCCGAGGGACTTGGAATGAGCAGTTCTTC. Amino acids: CASSRGTWNEQFF.

This clone was recorded many times. The V gene is TRBV7-2, the J gene TRBJ2-1, with 8 positions matching TRBD2. The V gene end was trimmed by 4 bases and the J gene end by 8 bases; junction bases not matched to a gene: 22. There are 19 residues in the CDR3. Looked up from germline, CDR1 is SGHTA and CDR2 is FQGNSA. CDR3 coding DNA: TGTGCCAGCAGCTCAGACACATGGCGGGAGGTTATGGGCAGCCATGAGCAGTTCTTC. This gives the protein CASSSDTWREVMGSHEQFF.

This chain joins TRBV30 and TRBJ1-5; 9 bases line up with TRBD1. Germline lookup yields CDR1 GTSNPN and CDR2 SVGIG (reference sequence). J lost 7 bases, V lost 5 bases, and 12 bases had no gene match. This CDR3 has 15 amino acids. CDR3 sequence: CAWGYRGRGRQPQHF. The CDR3 DNA sequence: TGTGCCTGGGGTTACAGGGGGCGAGGAAGGCAGCCCCAGCATTTT.

The rearrangement links TRBV5-6 to TRBJ1-2, with 8 bases identical to TRBD1. The CDR3 is 13 amino acids. Trimming cost V 4 bases and J 7 bases; bases outside gene matches: 6. Germline CDR1 SGHDT, CDR2 YYEEEE. The CDR3: CASSPDRVGGYTF. CDR3 sequence (DNA): TGTGCCAGCAGCCCGGACAGGGTAGGTGGCTACACCTTC.

The V and J genes are TRBV28 and TRBJ1-3; no reliable D call. Germline CDR1 MDHEN, CDR2 SYDVKM. Trimming left V 2 bases short and J 4 bases short, with 3 bases between. CDR3 length: 12 residues. The chain's CDR3 is CASSLRGNTIYF. The CDR3 DNA follows: TGTGCCAGCAGTTTACGGGGAAACACCATATATTTT.

The chain employs TRBV9 and TRBJ2-7, with 8 bases fitting TRBD1. CDR1 and CDR2 from the germline V gene are SGDLS and YYNGEE. The ends lost 0 bases at V and 6 bases at J; junction bases unmatched: 8. The length of the CDR3 is 15 residues. The CDR3 sequence is CASSVGPRGPSEQYF. CDR3 in DNA: TGTGCCAGCAGCGTAGGGCCCAGGGGGCCGTCCGAGCAGTACTTC.

This chain uses TRBV7-9 with TRBJ1-2, with D unclear. CDR1 SEHNR and CDR2 FQNEAQ come from the germline V gene (reference sequence). V lost 3 bases to trimming and J lost 3 bases, with 8 bases between them. CDR3 size: 13 residues. CDR3: CASSLNRDYGYTF. The CDR3 nucleotides are TGTGCCAGCAGCTTGAACAGAGACTATGGCTACACCTTC.

This clone has a handful of counts. The V call is TRBV30, the J call TRBJ1-5, with D perhaps TRBD1 (5 bases). The CDR3 consists of 15 residues. The germline V gene has CDR1 GTSNPN and CDR2 SVGIG (reference sequence). V shed 2 bases and J shed 2 bases, with 13 bases lying between them. CDR3 residues: CAWSNWGGGNQPQHF. The DNA for the CDR3 is TGTGCCTGGAGTAACTGGGGGGGAGGCAATCAGCCCCAGCATTTT.

This chain uses TRBV19 with TRBJ2-2; 14 positions match TRBD2. V shed 6 bases, J shed 1 base, and the junction held 4 bases outside the gene matches. The CDR3 loop spans 17 amino acids. CDR1 and CDR2 (germline): LNHDA, SQIVND (reference sequence). CDR3 loop: CASRRTSGRMNTGELFF. The CDR3 region has the DNA TGTGCCAGTAGACGGACTAGCGGGAGGATGAACACCGGGGAGCTGTTTTTT.